The rows below give T cell receptor beta chains drawn from one sample of a study of T cell responses to AZD1222 COVID-19 vaccine. Profiled with immunoSEQ multiplex PCR; TCRdb holds only in-frame clones, not every one. There are 140,000 to 150,000 clones in the sample; roughly 92% occur only once, and less than 5% lies in the top ten. The input for sequencing was peripheral blood, taken 28 days after the second AZD1222 dose. The origin of the receptors is an adult who received the AZD1222 COVID-19 vaccine. Each CDR3 is given with its conserved first and last residue. The order of the fields is clone size, J gene, D gene, V gene, CDR3 protein, CDR3 DNA. A D gene is named only where the DNA matches it firmly. A clone size is listed for some rows: how often the clone was seen (once, few, many), or a class if it is expanded.

.,TRBJ1-4,TRBD1,TRBV7-9,CASSFRTGGEKLFF,TGTGCCAGCAGCTTTAGGACAGGAGGTGAAAAACTGTTTTTT
.,TRBJ2-4,TRBD2,TRBV18,CASSLTSGLAKNIQYF,TGTGCCAGCTCCCTGACTAGCGGGTTAGCCAAAAACATTCAGTACTTC
.,TRBJ1-1,TRBD1,TRBV9,CASSVSGTGNTEAFF,TGTGCCAGCAGCGTCTCCGGGACAGGGAACACTGAAGCTTTCTTT
.,TRBJ2-5,.,TRBV24-1,CATSDPRQGGETQYF,TGTGCCACCAGTGACCCCCGCCAGGGAGGAGAGACCCAGTACTTC
.,TRBJ1-3,.,TRBV5-1,CASSLRVREGGNTIYF,TGCGCCAGCAGCTTGCGGGTCCGGGAGGGTGGAAACACCATATATTTT
.,TRBJ1-1,.,TRBV12-3/TRBV12-4,CASSLVFGAEAFF,TGTGCCAGCAGTTTGGTGTTCGGAGCTGAAGCTTTCTTT
once,TRBJ2-1,.,TRBV7-9,CASSLRTYNEQFF,TGTGCCAGCAGCTTAAGGACCTACAATGAGCAGTTCTTC
.,TRBJ1-1,.,TRBV18,CASSPSGSNTEAFF,TGTGCCAGCTCACCCTCCGGGTCCAACACTGAAGCTTTCTTT
.,TRBJ1-5,.,TRBV19,CASSMREINQPQHF,TGTGCCAGTAGTATGAGGGAGATCAATCAGCCCCAGCATTTT
.,TRBJ2-2,.,TRBV7-3,CASSTRDPGRLAGELFF,TGTGCCAGCAGCACCCGGGACCCCGGCAGGTTGGCCGGGGAGCTGTTTTTT
once,TRBJ1-5,TRBD1,TRBV5-6,CASSFYRQGGNQPQHF,TGTGCCAGCAGCTTTTATAGACAGGGAGGGAATCAGCCCCAGCATTTT
.,TRBJ1-1,.,TRBV19,CASSIIGGYTEAFF,TGTGCCAGTAGTATAATAGGGGGGTACACTGAAGCTTTCTTT
.,TRBJ1-2,TRBD1,TRBV19,CASREGQALYGYTF,TGTGCCAGTAGGGAGGGACAGGCCCTCTATGGCTACACCTTC
.,TRBJ2-5,TRBD1,TRBV2,CASRRDRSQETQYF,TGTGCCAGCAGGAGGGACAGGAGCCAAGAGACCCAGTACTTC
.,TRBJ2-2,TRBD1,TRBV5-1,CASRHGTANTGELFF,TGCGCCAGCAGACACGGGACAGCGAACACCGGGGAGCTGTTTTTT
.,TRBJ2-5,.,TRBV7-2,CASRPGSRETQYF,TGTGCCAGCCGACCAGGGTCACGGGAGACCCAGTACTTC
once,TRBJ1-2,TRBD1,TRBV7-3,CASSLTYAGQGGYTF,TGTGCCAGCAGCTTAACGTACGCTGGACAGGGAGGCTACACCTTC
.,TRBJ1-2,.,TRBV21-1,CASSRLDKYGYTF,TGTGCCAGCAGCAGGTTAGACAAATATGGCTACACCTTC
.,TRBJ2-7,.,TRBV28,CASSLGFYEQYF,TGTGCCAGCAGTTTGGGTTTTTACGAGCAGTACTTC
.,TRBJ1-2,TRBD1,TRBV28,CASSLRDSYGYTF,TGTGCCAGCAGTTTAAGGGACAGTTATGGCTACACCTTC
.,TRBJ2-2,.,TRBV27,CASSYLAGSGELFF,TGTGCCAGCAGTTACCTCGCAGGAAGCGGGGAGCTGTTTTTT
.,TRBJ2-1,TRBD1,TRBV5-1,CASRRGQGAYNEQFF,TGCGCCAGCAGGCGGGGACAGGGTGCCTACAATGAGCAGTTCTTC
once,TRBJ2-1,.,TRBV28,CASRGNEQFF,TGTGCCAGCAGGGGGAATGAGCAGTTCTTC
.,TRBJ2-1,.,TRBV7-2,CASSLKGDNEQFF,TGTGCCAGCAGCTTAAAAGGGGACAATGAGCAGTTCTTC
.,TRBJ1-1,.,TRBV23-1,CASSQAEAFF,TGCGCCAGCAGTCAAGCTGAAGCTTTCTTT
once,TRBJ2-3,.,TRBV1,CTSTLAGTDTQYF,TGCACCAGCACCTTAGCGGGGACAGATACGCAGTATTTT
.,TRBJ2-1,.,TRBV5-4,CASSATYNEQFF,TGTGCCAGCAGCGCTACCTACAATGAGCAGTTCTTC
.,TRBJ2-7,.,TRBV5-6,CASSLVSSYEQYF,TGTGCCAGCAGCTTGGTTTCCAGCTACGAGCAGTACTTC
.,TRBJ1-1,.,TRBV25-1,CASSGRAGGEAFF,TGTGCCAGCAGTGGAAGGGCAGGAGGTGAAGCTTTCTTT
.,TRBJ2-7,TRBD2,TRBV5-8,CASSLRGVSYEQYF,TGTGCCAGCAGCTTGCGGGGGGTCTCCTACGAGCAGTACTTC
.,TRBJ2-5,TRBD2,TRBV3-1/TRBV3-2,CASSHMTSGGQETQYF,TGTGCCAGCAGCCATATGACTAGCGGGGGCCAAGAGACCCAGTACTTC
.,TRBJ2-7,.,TRBV7-2,CASSSEWGTRAYEQYF,TGTGCCAGCAGCTCCGAATGGGGGACCAGGGCCTACGAGCAGTACTTC
.,TRBJ2-1,TRBD2,TRBV4-2,CASSQEKREMDEQFF,TGTGCCAGCAGCCAAGAGAAGCGGGAGATGGATGAGCAGTTCTTC
.,TRBJ2-5,.,TRBV7-2,CASSFDYQETQYF,TGTGCCAGCAGTTTCGACTATCAAGAGACCCAGTACTTC
.,TRBJ1-1,TRBD1,TRBV7-6,CASSLTGANTEAFF,TGTGCCAGCAGTTTAACAGGGGCGAACACTGAAGCTTTCTTT
.,TRBJ1-2,TRBD1,TRBV6-6,CASSYQGADGYTF,TGTGCCAGCAGTTATCAGGGGGCGGATGGCTACACCTTC
.,TRBJ2-3,TRBD2,TRBV9,CASSIRLAGEDTDTQYF,TGTGCCAGCAGCATCCGACTAGCGGGAGAGGACACAGATACGCAGTATTTT
.,TRBJ1-6,.,TRBV11-3,CASRTGPRSFINSPLHF,TGTGCCAGCAGAACCGGGCCTCGATCTTTCATAAATTCACCCCTCCACTTT
.,TRBJ2-3,.,TRBV6-1,CASSEILRDDTQYF,TGTGCCAGCAGTGAAATCTTGAGGGACGATACGCAGTATTTT
.,TRBJ1-2,.,TRBV28,CASSFWSPETVHYGYTF,TGTGCCAGCAGTTTTTGGTCGCCCGAGACAGTCCACTATGGCTACACCTTC
few,TRBJ1-5,TRBD1,TRBV3-1/TRBV3-2,CASSPNAGTAGQPQHF,TGTGCCAGCAGCCCGAACGCGGGGACAGCGGGACAGCCCCAGCATTTT
.,TRBJ2-7,.,TRBV29-1,CSVAFSGEQYF,TGCAGCGTTGCATTCTCTGGCGAGCAGTACTTC
.,TRBJ2-7,.,TRBV14,CACSQGKVYEQYF,TGTGCCTGCAGCCAAGGGAAGGTCTACGAGCAGTACTTC
once,TRBJ1-6,.,TRBV11-2,CASSLEGYGVGSSPLHF,TGTGCCAGCAGCTTAGAAGGGTACGGGGTCGGTAGTTCACCCCTCCACTTT
.,TRBJ2-1,.,TRBV27,CASSLMGSFAGNEQFF,TGTGCCAGCAGTTTAATGGGCTCGTTTGCCGGCAATGAGCAGTTCTTC
.,TRBJ1-1,.,TRBV29-1,CSVEGEEGDTEAFF,TGCAGCGTTGAGGGGGAAGAAGGGGACACTGAAGCTTTCTTT
.,TRBJ2-5,.,TRBV4-3,CASSQAGRSAQETQYF,TGCGCCAGCAGCCAAGCGGGCCGTAGCGCCCAAGAGACCCAGTACTTC
.,TRBJ1-2,.,TRBV14,CASSQGSGYGYTF,TGTGCCAGCAGCCAAGGATCCGGCTATGGCTACACCTTC
.,TRBJ1-2,.,TRBV15,CATSRATRQSDGYTF,TGTGCCACCAGCAGAGCCACCCGACAGTCCGATGGCTACACCTTC
.,TRBJ1-5,TRBD1,TRBV5-1,CASSETGTDRRAQHF,TGCGCCAGCAGCGAGACCGGGACAGACCGGAGGGCCCAGCATTTT
.,TRBJ1-4,.,TRBV7-9,CASSLRVPVEKLFF,TGTGCCAGCAGCTTACGGGTTCCCGTTGAAAAACTGTTTTTT
.,TRBJ2-2,.,TRBV7-2,CASSLRGGGTGELFF,TGTGCCAGCAGCTTACGGGGAGGAGGAACCGGGGAGCTGTTTTTT
.,TRBJ1-3,.,TRBV7-9,CASSLDVRVSGNTIYF,TGTGCCAGCAGCTTAGACGTCAGGGTCTCTGGAAACACCATATATTTT
.,TRBJ2-1,TRBD2,TRBV12-5,CASGILTSGRPPGQFF,TGTGCTAGTGGTATTCTGACTAGCGGGAGGCCTCCCGGGCAGTTCTTC
.,TRBJ1-6,.,TRBV5-6,CASSLARRRNSPLHF,TGTGCCAGCAGCTTGGCCCGGAGGAGAAATTCACCCCTCCACTTT